The source of this T cell receptor (beta chain) is a study of response to subunit inactivated influenza vaccine. This clonotype was seen a handful of times. Each CDR3 protein gets one entry after TCRdb re-called the RT-PCR reads with MiXCR. The data show just under 550,000 distinct CDR3 sequences, roughly 25% seen once. The sample also formed part of further work on T cells expressing NK-cell markers. From that paper: cDNA encoding TCR beta was synthesized via 5'RACE template switching incorporating UMIs. Dominant NKG2C+ clonotypes were found to form about 1.0-7.0% of CD8+ T cells in over 5 donors. The CD3+CD56-NKG2C+ fraction was also led by these clonotypes in a few donors.

The source of this sequence is a man aged 50 to 59 who received an inactivated influenza vaccine. This specimen consisted of CD4+ T cells sorted from PBMCs, obtained 11 to 12 days after vaccination.

The CDR3 reads CSTRDNNNEQFF. The CDR3 nucleotides are TGCAGCACCCGGGATAATAACAATGAGCAGTTCTTC. This sequence joins TRBV29-1 and TRBJ2-1; tentative D call: TRBD2 (5 bases). The V end was cut by 8 bases, the J end by 5 bases, with 13 bases between. The CDR3 runs 12 residues. Germline-derived CDR1 and CDR2 are SQVTM and ANQGSEA.